Included here is one T cell receptor (beta chain) sequence, with context. Its antigen is not known. The sample is drawn from a study of neoadjuvant anti-PD-1 for oral cavity cancer. Background on the study: Patients without progression got a fourth dose around day 43.

The V end was cut by 2 bases, the J end by 4 bases, with 11 bases between. The CDR3 is 14 amino acids. In germline, CDR1 is MDHEN, CDR2 SYDVKM. Profiling relied on immunoSEQ multiplex PCR, and the TCRdb table lists in-frame clones only, not all of them. The sample lists more than 7,000 clones; around 74% were seen once. Time point given: after neoadjuvant nivolumab, at surgical resection. These oral cavity squamous cell carcinomas were HPV-negative and locally advanced. PBMCs were not maintained or expanded in culture before analysis. General study findings and limits: Each response group had just three patients in TCR analyses.

The sequence was obtained from a person aged 40-85 years with oral cavity squamous cell carcinoma. This chain links TRBV28 with TRBJ2-5, with D possibly TRBD1 on 5 matching bases. The sequences come from PBMCs, collected after nivolumab (anti-PD-1) treatment. In DNA, the CDR3 is TGTGCCAGCAGTTTAGGACAATCTGGAGAGACCCAGTACTTC. Protein: CASSLGQSGETQYF.